The 20 T cell receptor beta chains below all came from one sample that was sequenced in a study of blood T cell repertoires in COVID-19 (dated by TCRdb to 2020 to 2021). The library was produced with the immunoSEQ multiplex PCR assay. TCRdb mirrors the immuneACCESS table, restricted to in-frame sequences. Some clones are absent from its copies; in checked studies, under half trace to an unresolved V gene, and the reason for the others is unknown. The sample records about 72,000 clones, about nine tenths of which are singletons. The leading ten clones occupy more than 8% of the sample. The sample taken for sequencing was peripheral blood. The receptors here all came from a man aged 30 to 39 with acute or convalescent COVID-19.

V usage is TRBV30 and J usage is TRBJ2-3; 11 positions agree with TRBD2. The V gene's germline CDR1 is GTSNPN and CDR2 SVGIG (reference sequence). V shed 5 bases, J shed 6 bases, and the junction held 7 bases outside the gene matches. The CDR3 runs to 14 residues. The DNA of the CDR3 is TGTGCCTGGGGTCTAGCGGGAGGTCGCGATACGCAGTATTTT. Translating it yields CAWGLAGGRDTQYF.

J is TRBJ2-7 and V is TRBV9; 9 bases fit TRBD2. There are 14 residues in the CDR3. V was clipped by 2 bases and J by 7 bases; unmatched bases: 7. Germline assignment: CDR1 SGDLS and CDR2 YYNGEE. The CDR3: CASSVSGRFEEQYF. The DNA of the CDR3 is TGTGCCAGCAGCGTTAGCGGGAGATTTGAAGAGCAGTACTTC.

The sample holds one count of this clone. The gene calls are TRBV27 and TRBJ1-6, with D hard to call. The germline V and J ends were trimmed by 2 bases and 7 bases, with 9 bases remaining between them. Germline V lookup: CDR1 MNHEY, CDR2 SMNVEV (reference sequence). There are 14 residues in the CDR3. CDR3 bases: TGTGCCAGCAGTTTAAGCAGGTGGAATTCACCCCTCCACTTT. Protein sequence: CASSLSRWNSPLHF.

This clone turned up a few times. V is TRBV28 and J is TRBJ1-5, with D unclear. Trimming left V 3 bases short and J 2 bases short, with 8 bases between. Germline V gene sequence: CDR1 MDHEN, CDR2 SYDVKM. The CDR3 totals 14 residues. The CDR3 protein is CASSLANRNQPQHF. The CDR3 DNA sequence: TGTGCCAGCAGTTTGGCAAACCGCAATCAGCCCCAGCATTTT.

In this sample, this clone turned up once. The J gene is TRBJ2-2, the V gene TRBV6-5, with TRBD1 matching over 10 bases. This CDR3 is built from 16 residues. The junction had 2 bases not matched to a gene; V was cut back by 0 bases and J by 4 bases. Germline V gene sequence: CDR1 MNHEY, CDR2 SVGAGI. In nucleotides, the CDR3 is TGTGCCAGCAGTTACTCGAGGACAGGGGGCACCGGGGAGCTGTTTTTT. It encodes CASSYSRTGGTGELFF.

The chain links TRBV6-4 to TRBJ1-5, with 8 positions matching TRBD1. In germline, CDR1 is MRHNA, CDR2 SNTAGT. Germline trimming cut 7 bases from V and 4 bases from J; bases unmatched to any gene: 18. The CDR3 is 18 residues long. In DNA form, the CDR3 reads TGTGCCAGCACCCCGCGAGGACAGGGAGCCTACCAAAATCAGCCCCAGCATTTT. It encodes CASTPRGQGAYQNQPQHF.

This clone was detected once. The rearrangement links TRBV19 to TRBJ1-1; D call uncertain. The V end lost 6 bases, the J end lost 6 bases, and 8 bases lay between the germline ends. The CDR3 extends over 11 amino acids. Germline loops: CDR1 LNHDA, CDR2 SQIVND (reference sequence). The chain's CDR3 is CASSRLAEAFF. Here the CDR3 DNA reads TGTGCCAGTAGCCGTCTCGCTGAAGCTTTCTTT.

This clone has ten or more counts. V and J are TRBV18 and TRBJ2-1, with TRBD2 identical over 11 bases. Germline V gene data show CDR1 as KGHSH and CDR2 as LQKENI. V lost 3 bases to trimming and J lost 4 bases; unmatched junction nucleotides: 8. The CDR3 runs to 17 residues. The chain's CDR3 is CASSPAAGTSGYNEQFF. DNA for the CDR3: TGTGCCAGCTCACCGGCAGCCGGGACTAGCGGTTACAATGAGCAGTTCTTC.

The chain has TRBV29-1 and TRBJ1-1; D unresolved. Trimming cost V 5 bases and J 8 bases, with 9 bases left between them. This CDR3 region has 10 residues. In germline, CDR1 is SQVTM, CDR2 ANQGSEA. The chain's CDR3 is CSVLGLEAFF. CDR3 coding DNA: TGCAGCGTTCTAGGCCTGGAAGCTTTCTTT.

CDR3 coding DNA: TGTGCCAGCAGCTTTCTAGCGGAGAACGAGCAGTACTTC. Its protein product is CASSFLAENEQYF. The chain is built from TRBV14 and TRBJ2-7; TRBD2 aligns across 7 bases. The CDR3 is made up of 13 amino acids. CDR1 and CDR2 (germline): SGHDN, FVKESK. V trimming: 5 bases; J trimming: 5 bases; junction bases outside the gene matches: 6.

Turning to this clone: Germline and junction disagree at one end, which may indicate a read error. The J gene is TRBJ1-5, the V gene TRBV6-1, with 7 positions matching TRBD1. The CDR3 runs to 13 residues. Germline CDR1 is MNHNS and CDR2 is SASEGT. The CDR3, as DNA: TGTGCCAGCCGTGAGACAGGGAATCAGCCCCAGCATTTT. It specifies CASRETGNQPQHF.

The rearrangement links TRBV5-1 to TRBJ2-5; tentative D call: TRBD2 (6 bases). The CDR3 length is 17 residues. V lost 2 bases and J lost 5, with 22 bases in between. In germline, CDR1 is SGHRS, CDR2 YFSETQ. The CDR3 spells CASSLSGTRYGGETQYF. CDR3 nucleotide sequence: TGCGCCAGCAGCTTATCCGGGACCCGATATGGGGGGGAGACCCAGTACTTC.

J is TRBJ2-1 and V is TRBV5-6; the match to TRBD1 covers 8 bases. Looked up from germline, CDR1 is SGHDT and CDR2 is YYEEEE. J lost 8 bases, V lost 2 bases, and 12 bases had no gene match. The CDR3 has 16 residues. The CDR3 DNA is TGTGCCAGCAGCTTTCTTCCGGACAGGGAATATGATGAGCAGTTCTTC. This encodes CASSFLPDREYDEQFF.

The V gene is TRBV5-1, the J gene TRBJ1-1; TRBD1 matches 8 bases. Per the germline V gene, CDR1 is SGHRS and CDR2 is YFSETQ. The CDR3 has 15 residues. V was pared by 4 bases and J by 6 bases, with 11 bases of the junction left unmatched. CDR3 nucleotide sequence: TGCGCCAGCAGCCCCGGACAGGGAAGGGGGCCTGAAGCTTTCTTT. It translates to CASSPGQGRGPEAFF.

The V and J genes are TRBV5-4 and TRBJ2-7; 8 nucleotides match TRBD2. Germline V CDR1 and CDR2: SGHNT, YYREEE (reference sequence). The CDR3 totals 12 residues. With V trimmed by 2 bases and J by 7 bases, 2 bases remained unmatched. The DNA of the CDR3 is TGTGCCAGCAGCTTCTTAGCGGGGGAGCAGTACTTC. The encoded protein is CASSFLAGEQYF.

The CDR3 loop is CASKEAIWKNTEAFF. In nucleotides, the CDR3 is TGTGCCAGCAAGGAGGCTATATGGAAGAACACTGAAGCTTTCTTT. V and J are TRBV6-5 and TRBJ1-1; D is unclear. Trimming pared 7 bases from V and 1 base from J, leaving 16 bases between. This CDR3 comprises 15 residues. Germline values: CDR1 MNHEY, CDR2 SVGAGI.

The V gene is TRBV9, the J gene TRBJ2-2; D call uncertain. V was trimmed by 3 bases and J by 4 bases, leaving 16 bases between them. The CDR3 loop spans 16 amino acids. Germline values: CDR1 SGDLS, CDR2 YYNGEE. CDR3 residues: CASSGPQPGVTGELFF. The CDR3, as DNA: TGTGCCAGCAGCGGCCCACAACCCGGAGTCACCGGGGAGCTGTTTTTT.

This clone was recorded once. V and J are TRBV5-5 and TRBJ1-3, with D possibly matching TRBD1 (5 bases). CDR3 size: 16 residues. Deletions cut 4 bases from V and 5 bases from J, with 19 bases between. Germline loops: CDR1 SGHKS, CDR2 YYEKEE (reference sequence). The CDR3 loop reads CASSPQEGGVRNTIYF. As DNA, the CDR3 is TGTGCCAGCAGCCCCCAGGAAGGAGGGGTGCGAAACACCATATATTTT.

The rearrangement joins TRBV5-1 to TRBJ1-5; tentatively, D is TRBD1 (5 bases). This CDR3 contains 14 residues. V was pared by 0 bases and J by 7 bases, with 11 bases between. CDR1 SGHRS and CDR2 YFSETQ come from the germline V gene. CDR3 amino acids: CASSLEGGGQPQHF. The CDR3 nucleotides are TGCGCCAGCAGCTTGGAGGGTGGGGGGCAGCCCCAGCATTTT.

This clone has more than one count but fewer than ten. The chain links TRBV7-9 to TRBJ2-1; TRBD2 agrees at 9 bases. Germline CDR1 and CDR2: SEHNR and FQNEAQ (reference sequence). The CDR3 totals 14 residues. V trimming: 3 bases; J trimming: 5 bases; junction bases outside the gene matches: 2. The CDR3 coding sequence is TGTGCCAGCAGCTTCGAGCGGGGGGACAATGAGCAGTTCTTC. Amino acids: CASSFERGDNEQFF. The full variable domain, rest sourced from reference TRBV7-9 and TRBJ2-1, is DTGVSQNPRHKITKRGQNVTFRCDPISEHNRLYWYRQTLGQGPEFLTYFQNEAQLEKSRLLSDRFSAERPKGSFSTLEIQRTEQGDSAMYLCASSFERGDNEQFFGPGTRLTVL.